This T cell receptor (beta chain) emerged from a study of regulatory T cells in long-lasting Graves disease. This clonotype has only a few counts. The sample's time point: newly diagnosed GD, antithyroid drugs for less than 3 months. The TCR library was made from RNA extracted from PBMCs. CDR3 size: 11 residues. Trimming took off 3 bases at V and 7 bases at J, with 6 bases between the two ends. Libraries of TCR beta came from iRepertoire HTBI primers plus Arm-PCR of CDR3 regions. In TCRdb, the multiplex PCR reads were re-called with MiXCR into one record per CDR3 protein. The data show 350,000 to 400,000 distinct CDR3 sequences, under 20% seen once. This same sample was also taken into another study, of T cells in Graves' hyperthyroidism and ophthalmopathy. From that paper: The TCR CDR3 first-round RT-PCR relied on the HTBI primer set.

The sequencing used peripheral blood mononuclear cells (PBMCs), collected at new diagnosis, from a patient treated with antithyroid drugs. V usage is TRBV12-3 or TRBV12-4 and J usage is TRBJ1-1; no firm D call. This clonotype originated in a woman younger than 30 with Graves disease. The CDR3 spells CASSFLGEAFF. The CDR3 DNA follows: TGTGCCAGCAGTTTTCTCGGTGAAGCTTTCTTT.